Below, one T cell receptor beta chain is given with its context. The V gene lost 4 bases and the J gene lost 1 base, with 19 bases spanning the gap. Germline loops: CDR1 SGHDN, CDR2 FVKESK. The CDR3 runs 17 residues. Sequenced by immunoSEQ multiplex PCR; TCRdb stores in-frame clones only, minus some. Of around 61,000 clones listed, more than 95% are singletons. The data are from a study of technical replicates of blood from four donors. This receptor was taken from a human donor in good health. This chain joins TRBV14 and TRBJ2-5; no reliable D call. Specimen: T cells isolated from PBMCs. The DNA for the CDR3 is TGTGCCAGCAGCCTATCCCGAGGTAAAGCATCCCAAGAGACCCAGTACTTC. The encoded protein is CASSLSRGKASQETQYF.